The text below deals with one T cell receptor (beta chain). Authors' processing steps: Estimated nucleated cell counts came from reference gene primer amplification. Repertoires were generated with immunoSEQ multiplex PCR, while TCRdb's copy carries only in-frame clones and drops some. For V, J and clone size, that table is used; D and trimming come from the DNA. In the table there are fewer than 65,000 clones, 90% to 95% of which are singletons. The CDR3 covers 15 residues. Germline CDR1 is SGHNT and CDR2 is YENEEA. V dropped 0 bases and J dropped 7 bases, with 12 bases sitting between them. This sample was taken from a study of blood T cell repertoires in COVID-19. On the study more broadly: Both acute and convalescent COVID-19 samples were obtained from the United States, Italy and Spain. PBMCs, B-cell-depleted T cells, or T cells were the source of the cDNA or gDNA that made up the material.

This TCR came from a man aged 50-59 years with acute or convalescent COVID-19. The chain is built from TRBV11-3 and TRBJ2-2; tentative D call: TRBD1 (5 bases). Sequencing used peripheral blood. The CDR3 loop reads CASSLDGAEVGELFF. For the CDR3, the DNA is TGTGCCAGCAGCTTAGATGGGGCAGAGGTCGGGGAGCTGTTTTTT.